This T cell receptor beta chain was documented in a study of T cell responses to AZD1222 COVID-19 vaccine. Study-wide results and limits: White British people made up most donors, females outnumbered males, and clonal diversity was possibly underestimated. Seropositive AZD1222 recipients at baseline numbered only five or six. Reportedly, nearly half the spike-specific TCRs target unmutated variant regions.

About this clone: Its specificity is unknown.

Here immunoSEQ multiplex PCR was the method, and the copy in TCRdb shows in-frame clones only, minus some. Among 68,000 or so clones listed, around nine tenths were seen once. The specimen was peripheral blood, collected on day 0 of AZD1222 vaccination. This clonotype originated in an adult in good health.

The CDR3 nucleotides are TGTGCCAGTAGTCCGACAGGGTCCCTAAAGGGAGCTTTCTTT. This translates into CASSPTGSLKGAFF. This sequence joins TRBV19 and TRBJ1-1; 7 nucleotides agree with TRBD1. Looked up from germline, CDR1 is LNHDA and CDR2 is SQIVND (reference sequence). Trimming at V came to 5 bases and at J to 10 bases, leaving 13 bases not matched to a gene. The length of the CDR3 is 14 residues.